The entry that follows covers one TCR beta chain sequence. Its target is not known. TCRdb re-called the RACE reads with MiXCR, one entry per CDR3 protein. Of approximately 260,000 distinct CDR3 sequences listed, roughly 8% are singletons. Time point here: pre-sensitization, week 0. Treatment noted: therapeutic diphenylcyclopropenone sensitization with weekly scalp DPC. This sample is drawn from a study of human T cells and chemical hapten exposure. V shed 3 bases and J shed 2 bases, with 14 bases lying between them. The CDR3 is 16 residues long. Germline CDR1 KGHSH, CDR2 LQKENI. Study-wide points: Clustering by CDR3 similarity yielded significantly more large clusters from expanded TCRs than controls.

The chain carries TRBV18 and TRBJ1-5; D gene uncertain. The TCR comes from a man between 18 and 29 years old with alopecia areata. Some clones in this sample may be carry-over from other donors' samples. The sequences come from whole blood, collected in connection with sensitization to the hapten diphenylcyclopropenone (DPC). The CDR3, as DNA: TGTGCCAGCTCACCTGACCGGGGTGAAGGCAATCAGCCCCAGCATTTT. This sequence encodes CASSPDRGEGNQPQHF.